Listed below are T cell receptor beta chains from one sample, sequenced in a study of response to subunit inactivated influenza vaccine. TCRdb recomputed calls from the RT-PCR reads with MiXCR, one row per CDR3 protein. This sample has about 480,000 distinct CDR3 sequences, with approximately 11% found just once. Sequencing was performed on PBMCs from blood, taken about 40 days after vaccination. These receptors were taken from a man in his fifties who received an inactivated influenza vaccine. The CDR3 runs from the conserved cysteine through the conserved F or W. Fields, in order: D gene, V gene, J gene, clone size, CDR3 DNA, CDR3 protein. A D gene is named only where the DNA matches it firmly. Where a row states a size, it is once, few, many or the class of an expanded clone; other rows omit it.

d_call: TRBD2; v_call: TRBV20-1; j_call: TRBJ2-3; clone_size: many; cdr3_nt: TGCAGTGCTAGACTCGCGGGGGTAACAGATACGCAGTATTTT; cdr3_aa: CSARLAGVTDTQYF
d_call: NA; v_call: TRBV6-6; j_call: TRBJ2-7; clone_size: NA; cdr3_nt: TGTGCCAGCAGTTACCAGGGGGAGCAGTACTTC; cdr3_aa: CASSYQGEQYF
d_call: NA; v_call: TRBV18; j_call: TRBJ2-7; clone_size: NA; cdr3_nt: TGTGCCAGCTCCCGGGAAGTAACCTACGAGCAGTACTTC; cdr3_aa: CASSREVTYEQYF
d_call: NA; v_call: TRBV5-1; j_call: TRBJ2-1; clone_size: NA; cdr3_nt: TGCGCCAGCAGCTCGAGGGGGGGACTACCCGGTATCAGCTCCTACAATGAGCAGTTCTTC; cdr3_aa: CASSSRGGLPGISSYNEQFF
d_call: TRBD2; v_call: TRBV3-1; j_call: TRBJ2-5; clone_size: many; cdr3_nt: TGTGCCAGCAGCCAAGGTTCGCGGGAGTGGGAGACCCAGTACTTC; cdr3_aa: CASSQGSREWETQYF
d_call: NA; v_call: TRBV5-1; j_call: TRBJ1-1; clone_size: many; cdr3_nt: TGCGCCAGCAGCTTGGAGGGCAGAGTCTACACTGAAGCTTTCTTT; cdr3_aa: CASSLEGRVYTEAFF
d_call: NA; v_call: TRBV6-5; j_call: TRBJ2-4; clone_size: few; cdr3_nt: TGTGCCAGCAGTTACTCGGGGGGCGCTCTAGCCAAAAACATTCAGTACTTC; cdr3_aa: CASSYSGGALAKNIQYF
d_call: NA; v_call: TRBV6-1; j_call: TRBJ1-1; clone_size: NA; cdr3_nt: TGTGCCAGCAGATACGTACGGACTGAAGCTTTCTTT; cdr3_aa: CASRYVRTEAFF
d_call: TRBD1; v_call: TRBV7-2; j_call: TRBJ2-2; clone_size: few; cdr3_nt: TGTGCCAGCAGCTCGGGACAGTTGCCCACCGGGGAGCTGTTTTTT; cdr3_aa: CASSSGQLPTGELFF
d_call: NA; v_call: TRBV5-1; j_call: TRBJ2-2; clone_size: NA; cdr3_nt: TGCGCCAGCAGCTTTGCCAGACTGAACACCGGGGAGCTGTTTTTT; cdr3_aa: CASSFARLNTGELFF
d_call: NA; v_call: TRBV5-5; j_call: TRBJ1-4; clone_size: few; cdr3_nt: TGTGCCAGCAGTCGCGGCGGCCAGGGCCATAATGAAAAACTGTTTTTT; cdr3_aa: CASSRGGQGHNEKLFF
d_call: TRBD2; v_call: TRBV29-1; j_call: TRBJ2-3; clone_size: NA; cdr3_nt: TGCAGCGTGGTTAGACTAGCGAGTTGGGATAGCACAGATACGCAGTATTTT; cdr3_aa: CSVVRLASWDSTDTQYF
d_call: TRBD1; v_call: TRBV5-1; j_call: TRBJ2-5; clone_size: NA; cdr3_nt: TGCGCCAGCAGCACGGGACAGGGAAAAGAGACCCAGTACTTC; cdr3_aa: CASSTGQGKETQYF
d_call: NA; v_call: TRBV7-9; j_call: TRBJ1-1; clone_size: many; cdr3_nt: TGTGCCAGCAGCCTGGGACTGGGCATGAACACTGAAGCTTTCTTT; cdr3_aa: CASSLGLGMNTEAFF
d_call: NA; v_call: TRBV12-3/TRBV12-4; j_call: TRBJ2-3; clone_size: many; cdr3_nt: TGTGCCAGCACCGACCGCCGGGGCCGAACGGGCACAGATACGCAGTATTTT; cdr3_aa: CASTDRRGRTGTDTQYF
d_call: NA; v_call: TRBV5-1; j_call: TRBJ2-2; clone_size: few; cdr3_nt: TGCGCCAGCAGCGGAGTCAGGGGGGGCACCGGGGAGCTGTTTTTT; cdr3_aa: CASSGVRGGTGELFF
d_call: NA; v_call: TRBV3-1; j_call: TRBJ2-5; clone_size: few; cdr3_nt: TGTGCCAGCAGCCGTAGCGGGACAGGGCCCCAAGAGACCCAGTACTTC; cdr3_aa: CASSRSGTGPQETQYF
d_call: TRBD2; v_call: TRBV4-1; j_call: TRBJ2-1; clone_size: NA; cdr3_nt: TGCGCCAGCAGCCTATCCGGGACTAGCGGGAGTGGTGAGCAGTTCTTC; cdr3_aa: CASSLSGTSGSGEQFF
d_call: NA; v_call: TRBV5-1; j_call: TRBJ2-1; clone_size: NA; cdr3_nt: TGCGCCAGCAGCTGGAGTAGGAGTTCTGAGCAGTTCTTC; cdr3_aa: CASSWSRSSEQFF
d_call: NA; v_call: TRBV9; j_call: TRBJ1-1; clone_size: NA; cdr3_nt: TGTGCCAGCAGCGTAGAGCGGGACCGCACTGAAGCTTTCTTT; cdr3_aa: CASSVERDRTEAFF
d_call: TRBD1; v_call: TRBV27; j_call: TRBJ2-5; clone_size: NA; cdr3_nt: TGTGCCAGCAGTTTCAGGACAGGGGCCCAAGAGACCCAGTACTTC; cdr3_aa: CASSFRTGAQETQYF
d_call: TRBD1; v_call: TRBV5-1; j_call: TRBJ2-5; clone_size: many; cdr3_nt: TGCGCCAGCAGCTGGGGGGACAGGCCCCAAGAGACCCAGTACTTC; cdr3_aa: CASSWGDRPQETQYF
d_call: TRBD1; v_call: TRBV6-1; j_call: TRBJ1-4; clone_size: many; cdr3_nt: TGTGCCAGCAGTCCGCAGGGGGGTGCTAATGAAAAACTGTTTTTT; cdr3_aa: CASSPQGGANEKLFF
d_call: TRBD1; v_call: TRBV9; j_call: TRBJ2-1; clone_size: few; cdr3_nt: TGTGCCAGCAGCGTAGGGGACAGGGAGAATGAGCAGTTCTTC; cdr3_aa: CASSVGDRENEQFF
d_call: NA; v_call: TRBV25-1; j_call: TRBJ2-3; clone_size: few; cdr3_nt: TGTGCCAGCAGTAAGGGGTCCCGCCACACAGATACGCAGTATTTT; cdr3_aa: CASSKGSRHTDTQYF
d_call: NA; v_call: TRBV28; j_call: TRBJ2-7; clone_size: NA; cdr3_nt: TGTGCCAGCACCTCCTTCTATAGTATTGAGCAGTACTTC; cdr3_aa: CASTSFYSIEQYF
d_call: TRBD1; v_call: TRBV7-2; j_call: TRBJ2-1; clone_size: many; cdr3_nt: TGTGCCAGCAGCCAGGTTGCAGGGGGCTGGGATGAGCAGTTCTTC; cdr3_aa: CASSQVAGGWDEQFF
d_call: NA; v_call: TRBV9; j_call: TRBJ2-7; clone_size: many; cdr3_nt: TGTGCCAGCAGCATGGGGACATCAGGCTACGAGCAGTACTTC; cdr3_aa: CASSMGTSGYEQYF
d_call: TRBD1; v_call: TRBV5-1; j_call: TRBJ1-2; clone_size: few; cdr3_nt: TGCGCCAGCAGCTTTTTCACAGGGGGCCCCTATGGCTACACCTTC; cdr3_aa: CASSFFTGGPYGYTF
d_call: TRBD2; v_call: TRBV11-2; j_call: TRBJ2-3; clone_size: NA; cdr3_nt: TGTGCCAGCAGCTTAGTAGCACTAGCGGGAGGACGGGCAGATACGCAGTATTTT; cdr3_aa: CASSLVALAGGRADTQYF
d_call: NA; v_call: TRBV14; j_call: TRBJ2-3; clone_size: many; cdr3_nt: TGTGCCAGCAGCATAGAGCCAGATACGCAGTATTTT; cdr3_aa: CASSIEPDTQYF
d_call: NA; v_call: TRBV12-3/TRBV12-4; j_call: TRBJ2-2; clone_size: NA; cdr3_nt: TGTGCCAGCAGTCCCGGGAGCCCTAACACCGGGGAGCTGTTTTTT; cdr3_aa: CASSPGSPNTGELFF